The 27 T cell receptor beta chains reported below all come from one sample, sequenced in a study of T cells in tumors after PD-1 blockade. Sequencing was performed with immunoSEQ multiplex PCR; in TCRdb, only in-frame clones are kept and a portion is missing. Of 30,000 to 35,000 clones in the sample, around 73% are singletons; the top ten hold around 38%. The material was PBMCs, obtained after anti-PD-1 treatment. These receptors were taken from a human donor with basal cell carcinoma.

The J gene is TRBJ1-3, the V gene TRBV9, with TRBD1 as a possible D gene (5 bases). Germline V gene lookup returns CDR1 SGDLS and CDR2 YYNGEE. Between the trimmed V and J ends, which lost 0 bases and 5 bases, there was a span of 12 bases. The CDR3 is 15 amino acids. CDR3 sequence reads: CASSVAGLGRNTIYF. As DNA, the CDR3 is TGTGCCAGCAGCGTAGCAGGGTTAGGAAGAAACACCATATATTTT. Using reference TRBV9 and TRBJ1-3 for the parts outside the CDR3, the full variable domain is DSGVTQTPKHLITATGQRVTLRCSPRSGDLSVYWYQQSLDQGLQFLIQYYNGEERAKGNILERFSAQQFPDLHSELNLSSLELGDSALYFCASSVAGLGRNTIYFGEGSWLTVV.

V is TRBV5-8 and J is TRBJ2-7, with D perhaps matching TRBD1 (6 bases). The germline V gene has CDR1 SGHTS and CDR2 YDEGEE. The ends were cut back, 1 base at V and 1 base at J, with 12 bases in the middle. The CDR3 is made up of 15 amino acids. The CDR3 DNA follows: TGTGCCAGCAGCTTGTTAAGGCAGGGGTCCTACGAGCAGTACTTC. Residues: CASSLLRQGSYEQYF.

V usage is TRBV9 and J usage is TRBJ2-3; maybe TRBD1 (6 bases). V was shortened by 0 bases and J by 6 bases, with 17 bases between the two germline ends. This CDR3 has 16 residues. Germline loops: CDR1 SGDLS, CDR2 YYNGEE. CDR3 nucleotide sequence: TGTGCCAGCAGCGTAGAAGGCAGGGGCGTGGGTGATACGCAGTATTTT. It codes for CASSVEGRGVGDTQYF.

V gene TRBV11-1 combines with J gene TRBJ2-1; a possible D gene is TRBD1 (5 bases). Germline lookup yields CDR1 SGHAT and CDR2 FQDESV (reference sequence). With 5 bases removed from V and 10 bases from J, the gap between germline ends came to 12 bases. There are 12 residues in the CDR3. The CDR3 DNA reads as TGTGCCAGCAGCCTTAGGGGATCCGAGCAGTTCTTC. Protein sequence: CASSLRGSEQFF.

CDR3 DNA sequence: TGTGCCAGCAGCCGAAATGAATTTATCCGGGATCCCTTCGTTCAGCCCCAGCATTTT. This encodes CASSRNEFIRDPFVQPQHF. This chain connects TRBV3-1 (or the pseudogene TRBV3-2) to TRBJ1-5; D unclear. There are 19 residues in the CDR3. The V gene lost 4 bases and the J gene lost 6 bases, with 28 bases spanning the gap. The germline gives CDR1 LGHDT, CDR2 YNNKEL (reference sequence).

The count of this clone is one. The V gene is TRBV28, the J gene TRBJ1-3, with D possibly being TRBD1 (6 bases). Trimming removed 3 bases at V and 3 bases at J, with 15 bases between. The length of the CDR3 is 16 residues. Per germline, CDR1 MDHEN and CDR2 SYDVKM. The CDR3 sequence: CASSFIQGISGNTIYF. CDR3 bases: TGTGCCAGCAGTTTCATACAGGGTATAAGTGGAAACACCATATATTTT.

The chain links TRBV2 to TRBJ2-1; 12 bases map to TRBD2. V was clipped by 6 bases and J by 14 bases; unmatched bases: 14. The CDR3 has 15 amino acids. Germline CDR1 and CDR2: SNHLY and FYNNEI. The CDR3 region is CASRGGRLAGAKEFF. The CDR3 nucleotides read TGTGCCAGCAGGGGAGGGAGACTAGCGGGAGCCAAGGAGTTCTTC.

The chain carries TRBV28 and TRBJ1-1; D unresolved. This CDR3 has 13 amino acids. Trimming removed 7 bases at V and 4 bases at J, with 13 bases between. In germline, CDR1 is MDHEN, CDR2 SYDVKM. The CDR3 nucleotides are TGTGCCAGCACCCGAGATGGTTTCACTGAAGCTTTCTTT. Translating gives CASTRDGFTEAFF.

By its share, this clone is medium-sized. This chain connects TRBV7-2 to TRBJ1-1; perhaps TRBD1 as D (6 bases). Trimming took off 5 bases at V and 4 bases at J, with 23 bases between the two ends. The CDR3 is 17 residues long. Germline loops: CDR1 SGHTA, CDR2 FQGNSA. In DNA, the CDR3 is TGTGCCAGCAGCCCCCCAGGGCAGGGGAGCTCGGGCACTGAAGCTTTCTTT. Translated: CASSPPGQGSSGTEAFF.

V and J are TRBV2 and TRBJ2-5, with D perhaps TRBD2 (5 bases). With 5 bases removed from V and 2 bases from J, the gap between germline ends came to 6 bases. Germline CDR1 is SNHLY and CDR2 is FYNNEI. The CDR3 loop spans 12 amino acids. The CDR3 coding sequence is TGTGCCAGCAGTCGAGGGCAAGAGACCCAGTACTTC. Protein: CASSRGQETQYF.

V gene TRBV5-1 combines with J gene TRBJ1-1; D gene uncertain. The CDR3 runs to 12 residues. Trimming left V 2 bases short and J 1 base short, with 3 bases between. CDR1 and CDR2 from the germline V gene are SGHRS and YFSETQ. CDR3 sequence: CASSFGNTEAFF. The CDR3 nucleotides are TGCGCCAGCAGCTTTGGGAACACTGAAGCTTTCTTT.

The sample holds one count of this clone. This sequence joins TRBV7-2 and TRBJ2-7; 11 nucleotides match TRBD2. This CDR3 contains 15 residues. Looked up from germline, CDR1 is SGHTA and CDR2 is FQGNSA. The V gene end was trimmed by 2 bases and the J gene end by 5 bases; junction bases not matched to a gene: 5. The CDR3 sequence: CASSLTSGSSHEQYF. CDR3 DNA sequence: TGTGCCAGCAGCTTAACTAGCGGGAGTTCCCACGAGCAGTACTTC.

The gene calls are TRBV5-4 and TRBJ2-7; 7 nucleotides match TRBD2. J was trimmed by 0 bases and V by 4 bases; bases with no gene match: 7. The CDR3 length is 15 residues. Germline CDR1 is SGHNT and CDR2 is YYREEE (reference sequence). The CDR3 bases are TGTGCCAGCAGCCTACTAGCGTTGAGCTCCTACGAGCAGTACTTC. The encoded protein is CASSLLALSSYEQYF. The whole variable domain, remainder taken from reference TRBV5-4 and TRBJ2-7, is ETGVTQSPTHLIKTRGQQVTLRCSSQSGHNTVSWYQQALGQGPQFIFQYYREEENGRGNFPPRFSGLQFPNYSSELNVNALELDDSALYLCASSLLALSSYEQYFGPGTRLTVT.

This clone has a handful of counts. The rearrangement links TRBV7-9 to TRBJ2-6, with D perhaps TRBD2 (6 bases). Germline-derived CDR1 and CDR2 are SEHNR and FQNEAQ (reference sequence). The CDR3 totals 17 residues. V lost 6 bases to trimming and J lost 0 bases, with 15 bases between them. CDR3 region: CASRLGTFSSGANVLTF. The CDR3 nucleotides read TGTGCCAGCAGACTAGGGACTTTCAGCTCTGGGGCCAACGTCCTGACTTTC.

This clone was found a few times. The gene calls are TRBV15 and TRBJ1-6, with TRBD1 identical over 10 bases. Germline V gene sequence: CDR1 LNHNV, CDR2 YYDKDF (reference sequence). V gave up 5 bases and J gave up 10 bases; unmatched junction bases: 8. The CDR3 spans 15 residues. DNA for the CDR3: TGTGCCACCAGCTCAGACAGGGGGCGACTATCACCCCTCCACTTT. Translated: CATSSDRGRLSPLHF.

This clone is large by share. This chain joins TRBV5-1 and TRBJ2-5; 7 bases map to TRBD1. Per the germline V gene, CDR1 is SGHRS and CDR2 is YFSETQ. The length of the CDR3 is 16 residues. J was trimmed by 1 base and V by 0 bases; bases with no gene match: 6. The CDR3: CASSLGSDRAQETQYF. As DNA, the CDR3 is TGCGCCAGCAGCTTGGGTTCCGACAGGGCCCAAGAGACCCAGTACTTC.

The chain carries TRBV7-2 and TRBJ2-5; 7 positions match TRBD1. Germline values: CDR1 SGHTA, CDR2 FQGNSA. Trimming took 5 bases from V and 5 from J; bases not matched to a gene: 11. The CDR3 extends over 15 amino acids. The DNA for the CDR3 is TGTGCCAGCAGCGACGAAAGGGGGCGCGGGGAGACCCAGTACTTC. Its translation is CASSDERGRGETQYF.

The CDR3 DNA reads TGTGCCAGCAGCCAAGAGGTGCGGGGGGGCATAGATACGCAGTATTTT. Residues: CASSQEVRGGIDTQYF. The chain links TRBV4-2 to TRBJ2-3; 9 bases are shared with TRBD2. The trim removed 0 bases at V and 5 bases at J, leaving 6 bases unmatched. The germline V gene encodes CDR1 LGHNA and CDR2 YNFKEQ. The CDR3 contains 16 residues.

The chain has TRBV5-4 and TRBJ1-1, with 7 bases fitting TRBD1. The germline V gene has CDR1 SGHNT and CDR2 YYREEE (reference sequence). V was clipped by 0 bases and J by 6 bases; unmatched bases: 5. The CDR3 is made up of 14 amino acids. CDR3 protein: CASSLEIGGPEAFF. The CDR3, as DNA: TGTGCCAGCAGCTTGGAGATAGGGGGCCCTGAAGCTTTCTTT.

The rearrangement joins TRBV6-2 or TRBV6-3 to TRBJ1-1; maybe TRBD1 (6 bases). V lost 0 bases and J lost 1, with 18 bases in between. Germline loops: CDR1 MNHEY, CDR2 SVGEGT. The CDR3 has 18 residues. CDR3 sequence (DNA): TGTGCCAGCAGTTACTCGACAGGCGAGGTCTGGGCGAACACTGAAGCTTTCTTT. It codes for CASSYSTGEVWANTEAFF.

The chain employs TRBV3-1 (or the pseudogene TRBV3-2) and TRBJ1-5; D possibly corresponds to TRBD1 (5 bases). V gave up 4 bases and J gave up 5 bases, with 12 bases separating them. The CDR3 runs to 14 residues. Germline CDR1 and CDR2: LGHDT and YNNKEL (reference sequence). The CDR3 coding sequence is TGTGCCAGCAGCCCGGCCCGGGGGGATCAGCCCCAGCATTTT. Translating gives CASSPARGDQPQHF.

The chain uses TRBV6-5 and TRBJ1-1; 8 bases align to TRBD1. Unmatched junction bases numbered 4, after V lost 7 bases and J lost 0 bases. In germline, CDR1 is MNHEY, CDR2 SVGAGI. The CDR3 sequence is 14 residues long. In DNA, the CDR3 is TGTGCCAGCACCGGACAGGGAATGAACACTGAAGCTTTCTTT. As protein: CASTGQGMNTEAFF.

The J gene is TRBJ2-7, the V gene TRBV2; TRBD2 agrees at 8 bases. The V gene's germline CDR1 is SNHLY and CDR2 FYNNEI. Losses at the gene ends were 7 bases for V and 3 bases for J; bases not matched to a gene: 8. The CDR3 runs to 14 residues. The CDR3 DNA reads TGTGCCAGCACTGGAACGGGAGGGAGCTACGAGCAGTACTTC. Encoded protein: CASTGTGGSYEQYF.

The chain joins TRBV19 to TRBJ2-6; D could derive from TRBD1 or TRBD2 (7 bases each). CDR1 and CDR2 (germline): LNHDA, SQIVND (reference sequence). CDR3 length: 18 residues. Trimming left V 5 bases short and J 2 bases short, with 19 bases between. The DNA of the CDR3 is TGTGCCAGTAGTCGAGGCCAGGGGGGGATTCCTGGGGCCAACGTCCTGACTTTC. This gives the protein CASSRGQGGIPGANVLTF.

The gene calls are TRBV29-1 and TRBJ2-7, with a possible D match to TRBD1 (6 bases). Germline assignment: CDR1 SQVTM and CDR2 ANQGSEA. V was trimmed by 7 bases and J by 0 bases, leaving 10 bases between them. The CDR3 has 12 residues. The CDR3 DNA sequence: TGCAGCGGCTCGGACAGCTCCTACGAGCAGTACTTC. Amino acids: CSGSDSSYEQYF.

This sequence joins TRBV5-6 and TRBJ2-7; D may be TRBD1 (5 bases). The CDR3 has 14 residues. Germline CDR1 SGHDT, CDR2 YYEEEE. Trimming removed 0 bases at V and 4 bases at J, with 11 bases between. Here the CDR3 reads CASSLAGILYEQYF. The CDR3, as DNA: TGTGCCAGCAGCTTGGCAGGGATACTTTACGAGCAGTACTTC.

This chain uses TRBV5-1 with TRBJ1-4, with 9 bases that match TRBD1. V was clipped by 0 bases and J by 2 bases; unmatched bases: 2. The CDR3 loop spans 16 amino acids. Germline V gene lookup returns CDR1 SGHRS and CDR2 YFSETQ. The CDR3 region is CASSLAGTGTNEKLFF. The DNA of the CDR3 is TGCGCCAGCAGCTTGGCCGGGACAGGGACTAATGAAAAACTGTTTTTT.